Below, 23 T cell receptor beta chains from the same sample are listed, as sequenced in a study of T cell responses to AZD1222 COVID-19 vaccine. The assay was immunoSEQ multiplex PCR, and TCRdb's table has in-frame clones only and misses some. Counted here are just over 150,000 clones, about 88% occurring once; the ten biggest clones make up 6.9%. Source: peripheral blood, taken after recovery from COVID-19. All receptors derive from an adult who had recovered from COVID-19.

The chain employs TRBV5-6 and TRBJ2-4; 9 bases agree with TRBD2. CDR3 length equals 15 residues. Germline V gives CDR1 SGHDT, CDR2 YYEEEE. The V and J ends lost 4 bases and 7 bases, in that order; junction bases with no gene match: 9. CDR3 sequence reads: CASSRRGAGGNIQYF. CDR3 sequence (DNA): TGTGCCAGCAGCCGCCGCGGCGCGGGGGGGAACATTCAGTACTTC.

This clone was detected only a few times. This chain uses TRBV6-1 with TRBJ1-3; D remains unclear. CDR1 is MNHNS and CDR2 is SASEGT in the germline V gene. The CDR3 sequence is 17 residues long. The V end lost 0 bases, the J end lost 0 bases, and 12 bases lay between the germline ends. CDR3 residues: CASSEALRPSSGNTIYF. CDR3 DNA: TGTGCCAGCAGTGAAGCGCTTCGCCCGAGCTCTGGAAACACCATATATTTT.

The gene calls are TRBV18 and TRBJ1-3, with 8 bases lining up with TRBD1. CDR1 and CDR2 (germline): KGHSH, LQKENI. This CDR3 spans 20 amino acids. The V gene end was trimmed by 3 bases and the J gene end by 0 bases; junction bases not matched to a gene: 16. CDR3 amino acids: CASSPPYRGGLIASGNTIYF. CDR3 nucleotide sequence: TGTGCCAGCTCACCCCCCTACAGGGGGGGCCTCATAGCCTCTGGAAACACCATATATTTT.

The V gene is TRBV6-2 or TRBV6-3, the J gene TRBJ2-1, with 14 bases matching TRBD2. Germline loops: CDR1 MNHEY, CDR2 SVGEGT. V lost 5 bases, J lost 11 bases, and 5 bases stayed unmatched. This CDR3 spans 14 amino acids. CDR3 loop: CASSMGLAGAKQFF. The CDR3 DNA reads as TGTGCCAGCAGTATGGGACTAGCGGGAGCAAAGCAGTTCTTC.

The chain joins TRBV14 to TRBJ1-1, with 7 bases fitting TRBD1. The CDR3 sequence is 15 residues long. Germline CDR1 SGHDN, CDR2 FVKESK. After removal of 1 base from V and 5 bases from J, the junction contained 7 bases not matched to a gene. The CDR3 bases are TGTGCCAGCAGCCAAGTAGGGGGCTTCGGAACTGAAGCTTTCTTT. This translates into CASSQVGGFGTEAFF.

This rearrangement joins TRBV19 to TRBJ1-1; D perhaps matches TRBD1 (6 bases). Germline V gene lookup returns CDR1 LNHDA and CDR2 SQIVND (reference sequence). Deletions cut 6 bases from V and 6 bases from J, with 17 bases between. CDR3 length: 14 residues. CDR3 protein: CASRDVGGLSEAFF. Written as DNA, the CDR3 is TGTGCCAGTAGAGACGTAGGGGGACTCTCTGAAGCTTTCTTT.

V usage is TRBV3-1 (or the pseudogene TRBV3-2) and J usage is TRBJ2-7; possible D gene TRBD1, 6 bases. V was pared by 4 bases and J by 3 bases, with 13 bases between. The CDR3 is 14 amino acids. Per the germline V gene, CDR1 is LGHDT and CDR2 is YNNKEL (reference sequence). The CDR3 DNA is TGTGCCAGCAGCCCTCAGGGGAAAGGCTACGAGCAGTACTTC. The encoded protein is CASSPQGKGYEQYF.

The chain recombines TRBV15 with TRBJ2-2, with 8 bases identical to TRBD1. The germline V gene encodes CDR1 LNHNV and CDR2 YYDKDF (reference sequence). The CDR3 has 16 amino acids. With V trimmed by 1 base and J by 2 bases, 3 bases remained unmatched. The CDR3 here is CATSRGDRFNTGELFF. The CDR3 DNA reads TGTGCCACCAGCAGAGGGGACAGGTTTAACACCGGGGAGCTGTTTTTT.

The chain carries TRBV29-1 and TRBJ1-1, with 9 bases identical to TRBD1. Germline values: CDR1 SQVTM, CDR2 ANQGSEA. This CDR3 has 13 residues. J was trimmed by 6 bases and V by 5 bases; bases with no gene match: 7. The CDR3 reads CSVRDRDMAEAFF. DNA for the CDR3: TGCAGCGTTCGGGACAGGGACATGGCTGAAGCTTTCTTT.

The chain links TRBV20-1 to TRBJ2-3, with 11 bases identical to TRBD2. This CDR3 region has 13 residues. Per germline, CDR1 DFQATT and CDR2 SNEGSKA (reference sequence). Germline trimming cut 3 bases from V and 4 bases from J; bases unmatched to any gene: 0. CDR3 sequence (DNA): TGCAGTGCTAGTAGCGGGAGGGCAGATACGCAGTATTTT. Encoded protein: CSASSGRADTQYF.

The J gene is TRBJ1-1, the V gene TRBV5-1, with TRBD1 matching over 7 bases. This CDR3 contains 16 residues. Germline CDR1 and CDR2: SGHRS and YFSETQ. Unmatched junction bases numbered 11, after V lost 3 bases and J lost 3 bases. This CDR3 reads CASSSLLTGADTEAFF. For the CDR3, the DNA is TGCGCCAGCAGCTCCCTACTTACAGGGGCGGACACTGAAGCTTTCTTT. Together with reference TRBV5-1 and TRBJ1-1, the CDR3 gives the full variable domain: KAGVTQTPRYLIKTRGQQVTLSCSPISGHRSVSWYQQTPGQGLQFLFEYFSETQRNKGNFPGRFSGRQFSNSRSEMNVSTLELGDSALYLCASSSLLTGADTEAFFGQGTRLTVV.

The chain links TRBV4-1 to TRBJ2-1, with 9 bases that match TRBD1. The junction had 7 bases not matched to a gene; V was cut back by 1 base and J by 6 bases. This CDR3 contains 16 residues. CDR1 and CDR2 (germline): MGHRA, YSYEKL. The DNA of the CDR3 is TGCGCCAGCAGCCAAGGACCCGGGACAGGGATCAATGAGCAGTTCTTC. Encoded protein: CASSQGPGTGINEQFF.

The gene calls are TRBV14 and TRBJ2-1, with 8 positions matching TRBD2. Trimming at V came to 4 bases and at J to 10 bases, leaving 12 bases not matched to a gene. Germline values: CDR1 SGHDN, CDR2 FVKESK. There are 15 residues in the CDR3. The CDR3 is CASSLGPGLGQEQFF. The DNA for the CDR3 is TGTGCCAGCAGCCTCGGACCGGGACTAGGGCAGGAGCAGTTCTTC.

J is TRBJ2-5 and V is TRBV5-1, with TRBD1 identical over 12 bases. In germline, CDR1 is SGHRS, CDR2 YFSETQ. The CDR3 extends over 14 amino acids. Trimming at V came to 8 bases and at J to 5 bases, leaving 7 bases not matched to a gene. CDR3 in amino acids: CASARGTGGETQYF. In DNA form, the CDR3 reads TGCGCCAGTGCCCGAGGGACAGGGGGCGAGACCCAGTACTTC.

V and J are TRBV28 and TRBJ2-1; the D gene is possibly TRBD1 (6 bases). Germline assignment: CDR1 MDHEN and CDR2 SYDVKM. The CDR3 runs to 13 residues. CDR3 loop: CATRGGMENEQFF. The CDR3 DNA reads TGTGCGACGAGAGGGGGAATGGAAAATGAGCAGTTCTTC.

V gene TRBV5-1 combines with J gene TRBJ1-2, with D possibly being TRBD1 (5 bases). V was pared by 2 bases and J by 3 bases, with 11 bases between. The germline V gene has CDR1 SGHRS and CDR2 YFSETQ. This CDR3 region has 14 residues. The CDR3 nucleotides are TGCGCCAGCAGCTTAAGATGGGGGGACTATGGCTACACCTTC. This sequence encodes CASSLRWGDYGYTF.

The chain is built from TRBV7-9 and TRBJ2-2; no reliable D call. V lost 0 bases to trimming and J lost 6 bases, with 8 bases between them. Germline V lookup: CDR1 SEHNR, CDR2 FQNEAQ (reference sequence). This CDR3 is 14 amino acids long. The CDR3 DNA is TGTGCCAGCAGCTTAGCTAACGGGCCCGGGGAGCTGTTTTTT. This gives the protein CASSLANGPGELFF. The variable domain in full, with the rest retrieved from reference TRBV7-9 and TRBJ2-2, is DTGVSQNPRHKITKRGQNVTFRCDPISEHNRLYWYRQTLGQGPEFLTYFQNEAQLEKSRLLSDRFSAERPKGSFSTLEIQRTEQGDSAMYLCASSLANGPGELFFGEGSRLTVL.

The table lists this clone with a few counts. V and J are TRBV18 and TRBJ1-1, with D hard to call. Germline assignment: CDR1 KGHSH and CDR2 LQKENI. The V end lost 3 bases, the J end lost 0 bases, and 11 bases lay between the germline ends. CDR3 length equals 15 residues. CDR3 in DNA: TGTGCCAGCTCACCCCCGGCACAGCTGAACACTGAAGCTTTCTTT. Protein product: CASSPPAQLNTEAFF. The full variable domain, with the rest looked up from reference TRBV18 and TRBJ1-1, is NAGVMQNPRHLVRRRGQEARLRCSPMKGHSHVYWYRQLPEEGLKFMVYLQKENIIDESGMPKERFSAEFPKEGPSILRIQQVVRGDSAAYFCASSPPAQLNTEAFFGQGTRLTVV.

The chain joins TRBV3-1 (or the pseudogene TRBV3-2) to TRBJ1-6; D is uncertain. Germline V gene data show CDR1 as LGHDT and CDR2 as YNNKEL (reference sequence). V was pared by 2 bases and J by 9 bases, with 11 bases between. The CDR3 loop spans 14 amino acids. The CDR3 loop is CASSQLSTSSPLHF. The CDR3 bases are TGTGCCAGCAGCCAACTTTCGACATCTTCACCCCTCCACTTT.

In its sample, this clone was seen a few times. DNA of the CDR3: TGTGCCAGTCGACCGGGGCACGGGACCTACAATGAGCAGTTCTTC. Its translation: CASRPGHGTYNEQFF. The gene calls are TRBV19 and TRBJ2-1, with D perhaps matching TRBD1 or TRBD2 (5 bases each). Germline-derived CDR1 and CDR2 are LNHDA and SQIVND (reference sequence). This CDR3 has 15 amino acids. V was cut by 8 bases and J by 2 bases, with 16 bases left in between.

V gene TRBV29-1 combines with J gene TRBJ1-1; D gene unclear. The V gene lost 4 bases and the J gene lost 3 bases, with 9 bases spanning the gap. This CDR3 comprises 12 residues. Germline-derived CDR1 and CDR2 are SQVTM and ANQGSEA. CDR3 bases: TGCAGCGTTGGCTATTGGGACACTGAAGCTTTCTTT. Translated: CSVGYWDTEAFF.

The CDR3 nucleotides read TGTGCCAGCAGTGAGTACAGGGAAGCTGAAGCTTTCTTT. It is translated as CASSEYREAEAFF. V and J are TRBV6-1 and TRBJ1-1, with D possibly TRBD1 on 6 matching bases. V was clipped by 3 bases and J by 6 bases, with 11 bases between them. This CDR3 comprises 13 residues. Germline V lookup: CDR1 MNHNS, CDR2 SASEGT.

The gene calls are TRBV7-8 and TRBJ2-3, with D maybe TRBD1 (6 bases). The length of the CDR3 is 16 residues. Trimming took 5 bases from V and 0 from J, leaving 15 bases between them. In germline, CDR1 is SGHVS, CDR2 FQNEAQ. CDR3 sequence: CASSIRQVSSTDTQYF. The CDR3 nucleotides read TGTGCCAGCAGCATCAGACAGGTCTCTAGCACAGATACGCAGTATTTT.